What follows are 22 T cell receptor beta chains derived from one specimen sequenced in a study of T-cell memory formation after mild COVID-19. TCRdb ran MiXCR on the 5' RACE reads and lists one entry per CDR3 protein. Of 300,000 to 350,000 distinct CDR3 sequences listed, roughly an eighth were seen once; the top ten hold about 24%. The sample comprised PBMCs or a T cell subset sorted from them (not recorded which). Receptors were obtained from a man aged 18 to 30 who had mild COVID-19 (a few samples of this study predate the infection). Cell type and time point are not known.

This rearrangement joins TRBV7-9 to TRBJ2-7; D remains unclear. The CDR3 covers 15 residues. CDR1 and CDR2 from the germline V gene are SEHNR and FQNEAQ (reference sequence). The germline V and J ends were trimmed by 5 bases and 1 base, with 15 bases remaining between them. CDR3 DNA: TGTGCCAGCAGCCCCCGGCAGGAAATTTCCTACGAGCAGTACTTC. Protein sequence: CASSPRQEISYEQYF.

A few counts support this clonotype. The V call is TRBV20-1, the J call TRBJ1-1, with D hard to call. V lost 2 bases and J lost 5, with 12 bases in between. Germline V gene data show CDR1 as DFQATT and CDR2 as SNEGSKA (reference sequence). The CDR3 spans 13 residues. The CDR3 nucleotides are TGCAGTGCTAGATACGGGAGGTGGACTGAAGCTTTCTTT. Residues: CSARYGRWTEAFF.

In this sample, this clonotype turned up many times. V gene TRBV7-2 combines with J gene TRBJ2-4, with unresolved D. The CDR3 loop spans 13 amino acids. Germline CDR1 is SGHTA and CDR2 is FQGNSA. Trimming pared 2 bases from V and 8 bases from J, leaving 10 bases between. The CDR3 loop is CASSLSTLHIQYF. DNA for the CDR3: TGTGCCAGCAGCTTAAGTACGTTGCACATTCAGTACTTC. Full variable domain (remainder filled in from reference TRBV7-2 and TRBJ2-4): GAGVSQSPSNKVTEKGKDVELRCDPISGHTALYWYRQSLGQGLEFLIYFQGNSAPDKSGLPSDRFSAERTGGSVSTLTIQRTQQEDSAVYLCASSLSTLHIQYFGAGTRLSVL.

This clonotype was recorded a few times. This chain connects TRBV9 to TRBJ2-3; possibly TRBD2 for D (6 bases). V gave up 4 bases and J gave up 0 bases, with 12 bases separating them. Germline-derived CDR1 and CDR2 are SGDLS and YYNGEE. The CDR3 spans 15 residues. CDR3 nucleotides: TGTGCCAGCAGCCCCGGGAGTCTAAGCACAGATACGCAGTATTTT. This translates into CASSPGSLSTDTQYF.

The rearrangement links TRBV5-1 to TRBJ2-6; weak D call: TRBD2 (5 bases). The germline V gene encodes CDR1 SGHRS and CDR2 YFSETQ. V lost 0 bases to trimming and J lost 0 bases, with 16 bases between them. The CDR3 runs 19 residues. CDR3 amino acids: CASSLAGKIPISGANVLTF. The CDR3 coding sequence is TGCGCCAGCAGCTTGGCGGGGAAGATTCCGATCTCTGGGGCCAACGTCCTGACTTTC.

This clonotype was found a few times. J is TRBJ2-4 and V is TRBV7-9; D is unclear. The V gene lost 5 bases and the J gene lost 4 bases, with 18 bases spanning the gap. This CDR3 has 16 residues. Germline V gives CDR1 SEHNR, CDR2 FQNEAQ (reference sequence). CDR3 region: CASSRTSYGWKNIQYF. CDR3 sequence (DNA): TGTGCCAGCAGCCGAACCTCGTACGGATGGAAAAACATTCAGTACTTC.

The V call is TRBV18, the J call TRBJ1-1, with D unclear. The germline V gene has CDR1 KGHSH and CDR2 LQKENI. The CDR3 is 15 amino acids. The V gene lost 3 bases and the J gene lost 1 base, with 12 bases spanning the gap. The CDR3 loop reads CASSPGLDGNTEAFF. The CDR3 DNA is TGTGCCAGCTCACCGGGCTTAGACGGGAACACTGAAGCTTTCTTT. The whole variable domain, remainder taken from reference TRBV18 and TRBJ1-1, is NAGVMQNPRHLVRRRGQEARLRCSPMKGHSHVYWYRQLPEEGLKFMVYLQKENIIDESGMPKERFSAEFPKEGPSILRIQQVVRGDSAAYFCASSPGLDGNTEAFFGQGTRLTVV.

A few counts support this clonotype. This chain joins TRBV7-2 and TRBJ2-3; perhaps D is TRBD1 or TRBD2 (6 bases each). Trimming took off 2 bases at V and 8 bases at J, with 14 bases between the two ends. CDR3 length: 14 amino acids. The V gene's germline CDR1 is SGHTA and CDR2 FQGNSA. The CDR3 DNA follows: TGTGCCAGCAGCTTAAGGAGGGGGATCGGTACGCAGTATTTT. It codes for CASSLRRGIGTQYF.

J is TRBJ1-3 and V is TRBV5-4; maybe TRBD1 (5 bases). This CDR3 comprises 14 residues. V was clipped by 4 bases and J by 3 bases, with 11 bases between them. Germline V lookup: CDR1 SGHNT, CDR2 YYREEE (reference sequence). CDR3 DNA sequence: TGTGCCAGCAGCCTCGACAGTTATGGAAACACCATATATTTT. The encoded protein is CASSLDSYGNTIYF.

The chain recombines TRBV12-3 or TRBV12-4 with TRBJ2-6; D is uncertain. V lost 4 bases, J lost 4 bases, and 11 bases lay in between. The CDR3 is 15 residues long. As DNA, the CDR3 is TGTGCCAGCAGTTCCCCCGGGTCAGGGGCCAACGTCCTGACTTTC. Its translation is CASSSPGSGANVLTF.

This chain uses TRBV10-3 with TRBJ2-5; 13 bases line up with TRBD2. This CDR3 is built from 17 residues. The germline CDR1 and CDR2 sequences are ENHRY and SYGVKD. V was clipped by 6 bases and J by 2 bases; unmatched bases: 9. DNA for the CDR3: TGTGCCATCAGCACTGGGACTAGCGGGGCATCTCAAGAGACCCAGTACTTC. This translates into CAISTGTSGASQETQYF.

CDR3 sequence: CASSDKANYGYTF. The CDR3 nucleotides read TGTGCCAGCAGTGACAAGGCTAACTATGGCTACACCTTC. This chain joins TRBV6-4 and TRBJ1-2; D call uncertain. The CDR3 is 13 residues long. CDR1 and CDR2 from the germline V gene are MRHNA and SNTAGT. Trimming stripped 2 bases from V and 0 bases from J, with 4 bases between.

This clonotype was seen only a few times. The chain recombines TRBV10-3 with TRBJ2-2; 9 bases are shared with TRBD2. V dropped 7 bases and J dropped 5; count of bases not matched to a gene: 11. The germline V gene has CDR1 ENHRY and CDR2 SYGVKD. The CDR3 extends over 16 amino acids. The CDR3 DNA reads TGTGCCATCATGGAGCTGGAGACTAGCGGTACCGGGGAGCTGTTTTTT. It yields the protein CAIMELETSGTGELFF.

The chain uses TRBV2 and TRBJ1-2, with 10 bases aligning to TRBD1. Germline assignment: CDR1 SNHLY and CDR2 FYNNEI. There are 16 residues in the CDR3. Trimming took 5 bases from V and 7 from J; bases not matched to a gene: 13. The CDR3 loop is CASSRGTGDPNAGYTF. CDR3 sequence (DNA): TGTGCCAGCAGTCGTGGGACAGGGGATCCAAATGCTGGCTACACCTTC.

CDR3 in amino acids: CASSHDDQGQYV. DNA for the CDR3: TGTGCCAGCAGCCACGACGATCAGGGGCAGTACGTC. The chain links TRBV7-9 to TRBJ2-7; D might be TRBD1 (5 bases). The CDR3 contains 12 residues. Germline loops: CDR1 SEHNR, CDR2 FQNEAQ (reference sequence). V was shortened by 5 bases and J by 9 bases, with 14 bases between the two germline ends.

The DNA for the CDR3 is TGTGCCAGCAGCCCAGTCAGGGGGTCCTACGAGCAGTACGTC. Protein: CASSPVRGSYEQYV. The chain uses TRBV5-6 and TRBJ2-7, with 7 bases identical to TRBD1. Unmatched junction bases numbered 5, after V lost 4 bases and J lost 1 base. Germline V gives CDR1 SGHDT, CDR2 YYEEEE. The CDR3 loop spans 14 amino acids.

The chain recombines TRBV24-1 with TRBJ1-2; no clear D. Germline-derived CDR1 and CDR2 are KGHDR and SFDVKD. V gave up 4 bases and J gave up 3 bases, with 17 bases separating them. The CDR3 has 16 residues. The CDR3 loop is CATSEWCGVRYYGYTF. DNA of the CDR3: TGTGCCACCAGTGAGTGGTGCGGGGTCAGGTACTATGGCTACACCTTC.

This clonotype has just a few counts. V gene TRBV10-3 combines with J gene TRBJ1-2, with D unclear. This CDR3 comprises 13 residues. Germline V gene lookup returns CDR1 ENHRY and CDR2 SYGVKD. Trimming shortened V by 3 bases and J by 7 bases, and 12 bases separated the two germline ends. CDR3 residues: CAISEVSGVGYTF. The CDR3, as DNA: TGTGCCATCAGTGAAGTTTCCGGAGTTGGCTACACCTTC.

There are a few counts of this clonotype. This rearrangement joins TRBV27 to TRBJ1-5; no clear D gene. The CDR3 runs 14 residues. Trimming cost V 5 bases and J 3 bases, with 11 bases left between them. Looked up from germline, CDR1 is MNHEY and CDR2 is SMNVEV (reference sequence). The CDR3 DNA reads TGTGCCAGCAGTCCCCACGGAACCAATCAGCCCCAGCATTTT. Its protein is CASSPHGTNQPQHF.

The J gene is TRBJ2-7, the V gene TRBV6-2 or TRBV6-3, with 8 positions matching TRBD1. Germline-derived CDR1 and CDR2 are MNHEY and SVGEGT. The CDR3 is 14 amino acids. V was pared by 5 bases and J by 3 bases, with 6 bases of the junction left unmatched. This CDR3 reads CASSTGQGLYEQYF. The CDR3 DNA reads as TGTGCCAGCAGTACCGGACAGGGACTCTACGAGCAGTACTTC.

The rearrangement joins TRBV12-3 or TRBV12-4 to TRBJ2-3; 10 bases map to TRBD1. CDR3 length: 15 residues. The ends lost 6 bases at V and 6 bases at J; junction bases unmatched: 9. DNA for the CDR3: TGTGCCAGCAGAAAGACAGGGGGCGAGGGGGATACGCAGTATTTT. The encoded protein is CASRKTGGEGDTQYF.

The chain carries TRBV6-2 or TRBV6-3 and TRBJ1-2; the D is unclear. CDR3 length equals 13 residues. The germline V and J ends were trimmed by 4 bases and 5 bases, with 11 bases remaining between them. Germline CDR1 MNHEY, CDR2 SVGEGT. The CDR3 loop is CASSSTVRYGYTF. CDR3 sequence (DNA): TGTGCCAGCAGTTCAACGGTCCGATATGGCTACACCTTC.